These 13 T cell receptor beta chains came from one sample sequenced in a study of cytomegalovirus exposure and HLA in healthy donors. The protocol was immunoSEQ multiplex PCR, while the TCRdb copy is restricted to in-frame clones and leaves out a portion. Of roughly 58,000 clones in the sample, about nine tenths were seen once. Material: PBMCs. Receptors were obtained from a man aged 18 to 30 in good health and CMV-seronegative.

The chain's CDR3 is CASSAPGLAGQFF. The CDR3 bases are TGTGCCAGCAGTGCCCCGGGACTAGCAGGGCAGTTCTTC. The chain uses TRBV6-1 and TRBJ2-1; TRBD2 matches 9 bases. The CDR3 is made up of 13 amino acids. Germline V gives CDR1 MNHNS, CDR2 SASEGT. Trimming cost V 4 bases and J 12 bases; bases outside gene matches: 7.

The chain links TRBV27 to TRBJ2-7, with TRBD2 matching 8 bases. J lost 4 bases, V lost 4 bases, and 6 bases had no gene match. Germline V CDR1 and CDR2: MNHEY, SMNVEV (reference sequence). The CDR3 contains 14 residues. This CDR3 reads CASSSAGALYEQYF. The CDR3 DNA follows: TGTGCCAGCAGTTCAGCGGGAGCACTGTACGAGCAGTACTTC.

This chain connects TRBV15 to TRBJ2-5; 8 bases align to TRBD2. V lost 1 base to trimming and J lost 2 bases; unmatched junction nucleotides: 6. Germline lookup yields CDR1 LNHNV and CDR2 YYDKDF (reference sequence). CDR3 length: 16 amino acids. In DNA form, the CDR3 reads TGTGCCACCAGCAGAGGGGGCGGGGGGCCGCAAGAGACCCAGTACTTC. It yields the protein CATSRGGGGPQETQYF. The variable domain in full, completed from reference TRBV15 and TRBJ2-5, reads DAMVIQNPRYQVTQFGKPVTLSCSQTLNHNVMYWYQQKSSQAPKLLFHYYDKDFNNEADTPDNFQSRRPNTSFCFLDIRSPGLGDTAMYLCATSRGGGGPQETQYFGPGTRLLVL.

Only a few counts were recorded for this clone. The rearrangement joins TRBV7-2 to TRBJ2-7; perhaps TRBD1 as D (6 bases). Trimming took 3 bases from V and 3 from J, leaving 15 bases between them. There are 15 residues in the CDR3. The germline gives CDR1 SGHTA, CDR2 FQGNSA. For the CDR3, the DNA is TGTGCCAGCAGCTTTGCCACAGGGCACAACTACGAGCAGTACTTC. This encodes CASSFATGHNYEQYF.

The V and J genes are TRBV7-2 and TRBJ2-5; 8 nucleotides align to TRBD1. Germline assignment: CDR1 SGHTA and CDR2 FQGNSA. The CDR3 length is 14 residues. The ends lost 5 bases at V and 1 base at J; junction bases unmatched: 3. This CDR3 is CASSPGTGQETQYF. The CDR3 DNA is TGTGCCAGCAGCCCGGGGACAGGCCAAGAGACCCAGTACTTC.

The chain couples TRBV30 to TRBJ2-5; 7 bases agree with TRBD2. The junction had 5 bases not matched to a gene; V was cut back by 4 bases and J by 3 bases. Germline values: CDR1 GTSNPN, CDR2 SVGIG (reference sequence). This CDR3 region has 13 residues. CDR3 sequence reads: CAWTGGGEETQYF. The CDR3 region has the DNA TGTGCCTGGACGGGGGGTGGCGAAGAGACCCAGTACTTC. Complete variable domain (other parts from reference TRBV30 and TRBJ2-5): SQTIHQWPATLVQPVGSPLSLECTVEGTSNPNLYWYRQAAGRGLQLLFYSVGIGQISSEVPQNLSASRPQDRQFILSSKKLLLSDSGFYLCAWTGGGEETQYFGPGTRLLVL.

V usage is TRBV9 and J usage is TRBJ2-1; D gene ambiguous. The CDR3 runs 16 residues. Germline V gene lookup returns CDR1 SGDLS and CDR2 YYNGEE. Trimming took off 5 bases at V and 2 bases at J, with 17 bases between the two ends. The CDR3 DNA is TGTGCCAGCAGGCCGAAGAAGACACCAACCTACAATGAGCAGTTCTTC. Translating it yields CASRPKKTPTYNEQFF. The complete variable domain, with remaining parts taken from reference TRBV9 and TRBJ2-1, reads DSGVTQTPKHLITATGQRVTLRCSPRSGDLSVYWYQQSLDQGLQFLIQYYNGEERAKGNILERFSAQQFPDLHSELNLSSLELGDSALYFCASRPKKTPTYNEQFFGPGTRLTVL.

The gene calls are TRBV5-4 and TRBJ1-2; 12 nucleotides match TRBD1. CDR1 is SGHNT and CDR2 is YYREEE in the germline V gene (reference sequence). The CDR3 is 16 residues long. Trimming removed 0 bases from V and 5 bases from J; junction bases left unmatched: 5. The chain's CDR3 is CASSLDPGQGAYGYTF. The CDR3 DNA is TGTGCCAGCAGCTTGGACCCGGGACAGGGGGCGTATGGCTACACCTTC. Using reference TRBV5-4 and TRBJ1-2 for the parts outside the CDR3, the full variable domain is ETGVTQSPTHLIKTRGQQVTLRCSSQSGHNTVSWYQQALGQGPQFIFQYYREEENGRGNFPPRFSGLQFPNYSSELNVNALELDDSALYLCASSLDPGQGAYGYTFGSGTRLTVV.

A remark on this clone: A read error may account for a junction end that differs from germline. The rearrangement links TRBV6-1 to TRBJ2-7; 8 bases agree with TRBD2. CDR3 length: 11 amino acids. The germline CDR1 and CDR2 sequences are MNHNS and SASEGT. This CDR3 reads CFSGNAYEQYF. The CDR3 DNA follows: TGCTTTAGCGGGAACGCCTACGAGCAGTACTTC.

The genes are TRBV28 and TRBJ2-7, with TRBD1 identical over 7 bases. V was pared by 5 bases and J by 1 base, with 11 bases of the junction left unmatched. This CDR3 comprises 16 residues. Germline V lookup: CDR1 MDHEN, CDR2 SYDVKM. The CDR3 reads CASSGTGTVYSYEQYF. DNA of the CDR3: TGTGCCAGCAGTGGTACCGGGACAGTCTATTCCTACGAGCAGTACTTC. Using reference TRBV28 and TRBJ2-7 for the parts outside the CDR3, the full variable domain is DVKVTQSSRYLVKRTGEKVFLECVQDMDHENMFWYRQDPGLGLRLIYFSYDVKMKEKGDIPEGYSVSREKKERFSLILESASTNQTSMYLCASSGTGTVYSYEQYFGPGTRLTVT.

V and J are TRBV7-9 and TRBJ1-1; D unclear. The CDR3 runs to 15 residues. Trimming cost V 2 bases and J 4 bases, with 14 bases left between them. Per germline, CDR1 SEHNR and CDR2 FQNEAQ (reference sequence). The CDR3 reads CASSLMGGRSTEAFF. In nucleotides, the CDR3 is TGTGCCAGCAGCTTAATGGGAGGGAGATCCACTGAAGCTTTCTTT.

The genes are TRBV5-4 and TRBJ2-5; 7 bases fit TRBD2. Trimming took 0 bases from V and 0 from J; bases not matched to a gene: 8. The CDR3 length is 17 residues. Germline V gene sequence: CDR1 SGHNT, CDR2 YYREEE (reference sequence). CDR3 DNA: TGTGCCAGCAGCTTGGATCGAGCGGGAATGTACCAAGAGACCCAGTACTTC. This codes for CASSLDRAGMYQETQYF.

This rearrangement joins TRBV15 to TRBJ1-1; weak D call: TRBD1 (6 bases). CDR3 length: 15 residues. Trimming removed 6 bases at V and 8 bases at J, with 22 bases between. In germline, CDR1 is LNHNV, CDR2 YYDKDF (reference sequence). The CDR3 sequence: CATSRGGAKVLEAFF. The CDR3 DNA reads TGTGCCACCAGTAGGGGGGGGGCGAAGGTCCTAGAAGCTTTCTTT.